Below are 7 T cell receptor beta chains sequenced from a single sample in a study of OX40 agonist ivuxolimab in advanced cancers. Libraries came from the immunoSEQ multiplex PCR assay. TCRdb obtained this table from immuneACCESS and retained in-frame rearrangements with V and J assigned. These tables miss some clones; where compared with another copy, unresolved V genes account for less than half of the shortfall, and the remainder is unexplained. This sample lists under 50,000 clones; nearly 80% were detected once. Of the sample, 7.9% is held by the ten largest clones. The source was CD4+ or CD8+ T cells sorted from blood, collected in a trial of the OX40 agonist ivuxolimab. The receptors derive from an adult with an advanced solid tumor such as melanoma, head and neck, liver or kidney cancer.

V and J are TRBV6-5 and TRBJ1-1; D remains ambiguous. In germline, CDR1 is MNHEY, CDR2 SVGAGI. This CDR3 is built from 14 residues. V was shortened by 6 bases and J by 0 bases, with 11 bases between the two germline ends. The DNA of the CDR3 is TGTGCCAGCAGGCCGGGATCGTTGAACACTGAAGCTTTCTTT. Translating gives CASRPGSLNTEAFF.

This clone was counted once. The CDR3 nucleotides read TGTGCCAGCAGTGAGACGTCAGGGAGCGGCTACACCTTC. This codes for CASSETSGSGYTF. This chain connects TRBV2 to TRBJ1-2; maybe TRBD1 (5 bases). Trimming pared 3 bases from V and 8 bases from J, leaving 13 bases between. Per germline, CDR1 SNHLY and CDR2 FYNNEI. CDR3 length equals 13 residues.

The rearrangement joins TRBV7-9 to TRBJ2-7, with a possible D match to TRBD2 (5 bases). V lost 5 bases and J 0 bases, leaving 20 bases between the germline ends. Germline assignment: CDR1 SEHNR and CDR2 FQNEAQ (reference sequence). This CDR3 is 17 amino acids long. The CDR3 sequence: CASSPPWSRRTSYEQYF. The CDR3 bases are TGTGCCAGCAGCCCTCCCTGGAGTCGGAGGACCTCCTACGAGCAGTACTTC. The whole variable domain, remainder taken from reference TRBV7-9 and TRBJ2-7, is DTGVSQNPRHKITKRGQNVTFRCDPISEHNRLYWYRQTLGQGPEFLTYFQNEAQLEKSRLLSDRFSAERPKGSFSTLEIQRTEQGDSAMYLCASSPPWSRRTSYEQYFGPGTRLTVT.

This clone has more than one count but fewer than ten. The V and J genes are TRBV11-2 and TRBJ2-4; a possible D gene is TRBD2 (6 bases). V lost 3 bases and J lost 2, with 14 bases in between. Germline V lookup: CDR1 SGHAT, CDR2 FQNNGV. This CDR3 has 16 residues. CDR3 DNA sequence: TGTGCCAGCAGCTTTACGGGACTTCGAACCAAAAACATTCAGTACTTC. This sequence encodes CASSFTGLRTKNIQYF.

The V gene is TRBV15, the J gene TRBJ2-1, with a tentative D call TRBD2 (6 bases). Germline loops: CDR1 LNHNV, CDR2 YYDKDF (reference sequence). Trimming stripped 0 bases from V and 4 bases from J, with 10 bases between. The CDR3 totals 15 residues. The CDR3 protein is CATSRDRGLYNEQFF. The CDR3 DNA reads as TGTGCCACCAGCAGAGATAGGGGACTTTACAATGAGCAGTTCTTC.

The rearrangement links TRBV11-2 to TRBJ2-4, with 7 bases matching TRBD2. Germline-derived CDR1 and CDR2 are SGHAT and FQNNGV. The V gene end was trimmed by 1 base and the J gene end by 1 base; junction bases not matched to a gene: 7. This CDR3 region has 17 residues. DNA of the CDR3: TGTGCCAGCAGCTTAGCCGGGGGAGGGATCGCCAAAAACATTCAGTACTTC. This translates into CASSLAGGGIAKNIQYF.

The rearrangement joins TRBV30 to TRBJ1-1, with 8 bases that match TRBD1. CDR1 and CDR2 from the germline V gene are GTSNPN and SVGIG (reference sequence). CDR3 length equals 12 residues. Trimming took 3 bases from V and 11 from J; bases not matched to a gene: 8. The CDR3 coding sequence is TGTGCCTGGAGCATCGGACAGGGACGCGCTTTCTTT. It encodes CAWSIGQGRAFF.